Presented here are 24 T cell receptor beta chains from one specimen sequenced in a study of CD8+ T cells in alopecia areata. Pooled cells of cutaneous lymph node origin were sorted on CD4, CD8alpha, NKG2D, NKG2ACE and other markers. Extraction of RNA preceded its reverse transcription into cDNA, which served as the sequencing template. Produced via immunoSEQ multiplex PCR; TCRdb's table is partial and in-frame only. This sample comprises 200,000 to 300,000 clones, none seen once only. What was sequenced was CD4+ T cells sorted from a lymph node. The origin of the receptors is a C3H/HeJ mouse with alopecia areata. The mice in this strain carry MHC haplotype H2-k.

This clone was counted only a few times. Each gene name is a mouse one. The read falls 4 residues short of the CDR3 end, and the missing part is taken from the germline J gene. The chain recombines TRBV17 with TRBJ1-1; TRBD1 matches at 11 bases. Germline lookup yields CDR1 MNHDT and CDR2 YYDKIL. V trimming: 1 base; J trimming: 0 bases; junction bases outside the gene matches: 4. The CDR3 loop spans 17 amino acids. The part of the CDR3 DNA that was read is TGTGCTAGCAGTAGAGGGGACAGGGGGGCTGCAAACACA. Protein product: CASSRGDRGAANT. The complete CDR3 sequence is CASSRGDRGAANTEVFF.

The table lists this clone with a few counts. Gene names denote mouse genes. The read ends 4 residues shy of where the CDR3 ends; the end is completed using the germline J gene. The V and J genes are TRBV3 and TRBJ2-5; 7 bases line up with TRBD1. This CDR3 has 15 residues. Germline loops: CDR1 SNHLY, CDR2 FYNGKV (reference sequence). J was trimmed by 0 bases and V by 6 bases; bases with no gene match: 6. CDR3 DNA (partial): TGTGCCAGCAGAAGGGACAGAATTAACCAAGAC. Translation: CASRRDRINQD. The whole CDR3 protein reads CASRRDRINQDTQYF.

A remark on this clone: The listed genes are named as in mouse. The CDR3 reads CASSSKGLGNYAEQFF. The part of the CDR3 DNA that was read is TGTGCCAGCAGTTCTAAAGGACTGGGAAACTATGCT. This sequence joins TRBV14 and TRBJ2-1; 8 nucleotides match TRBD2. The read ends 4 residues shy of where the CDR3 ends; the end is completed using the germline J gene. With V trimmed by 3 bases and J by 1 base, 6 bases remained unmatched. In germline, CDR1 is SGHDT, CDR2 FRDEAV. There are 16 residues in the CDR3.

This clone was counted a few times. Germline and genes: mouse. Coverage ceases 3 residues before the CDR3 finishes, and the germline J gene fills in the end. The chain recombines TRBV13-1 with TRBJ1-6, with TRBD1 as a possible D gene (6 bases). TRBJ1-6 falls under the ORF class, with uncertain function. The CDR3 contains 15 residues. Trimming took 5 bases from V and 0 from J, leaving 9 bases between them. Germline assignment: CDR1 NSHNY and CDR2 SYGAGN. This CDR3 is CASRDSPSYNSPLYF. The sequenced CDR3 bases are TGTGCCAGCAGGGACAGCCCTTCCTATAATTCGCCC.

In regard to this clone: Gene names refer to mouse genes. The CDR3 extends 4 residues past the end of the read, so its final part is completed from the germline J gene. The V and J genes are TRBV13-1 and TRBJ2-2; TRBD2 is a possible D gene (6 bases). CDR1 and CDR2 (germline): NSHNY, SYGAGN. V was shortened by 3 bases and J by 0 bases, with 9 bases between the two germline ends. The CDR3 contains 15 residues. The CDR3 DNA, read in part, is TGTGCCAGCAGTGTAATGGGGGCAAACACCGGG. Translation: CASSVMGANTG. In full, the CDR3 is CASSVMGANTGQLYF.

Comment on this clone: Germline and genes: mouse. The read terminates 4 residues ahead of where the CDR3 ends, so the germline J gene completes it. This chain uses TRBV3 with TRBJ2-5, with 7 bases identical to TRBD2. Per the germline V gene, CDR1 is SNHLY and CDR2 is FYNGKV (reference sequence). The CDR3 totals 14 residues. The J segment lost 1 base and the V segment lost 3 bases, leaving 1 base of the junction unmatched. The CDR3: CASSFDWDQDTQYF. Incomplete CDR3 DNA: TGTGCCAGCAGCTTCGACTGGGACCAAGAC.

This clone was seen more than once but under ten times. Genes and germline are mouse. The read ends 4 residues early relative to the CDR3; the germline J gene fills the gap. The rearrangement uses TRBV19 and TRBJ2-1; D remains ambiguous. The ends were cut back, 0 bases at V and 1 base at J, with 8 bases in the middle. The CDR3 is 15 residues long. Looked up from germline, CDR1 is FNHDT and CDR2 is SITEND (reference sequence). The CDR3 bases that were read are TGTGCCAGCAGTATAGCTAAAGGGAACTATGCT. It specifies CASSIAKGNYA. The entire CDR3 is CASSIAKGNYAEQFF.

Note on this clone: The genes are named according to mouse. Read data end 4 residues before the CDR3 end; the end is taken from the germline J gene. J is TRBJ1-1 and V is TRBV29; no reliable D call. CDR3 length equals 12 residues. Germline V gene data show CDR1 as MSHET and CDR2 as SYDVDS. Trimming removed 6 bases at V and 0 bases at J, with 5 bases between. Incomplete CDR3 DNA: TGTGCTAGCAGCCACCAGAACACA. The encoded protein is CASSHQNT. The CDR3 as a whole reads CASSHQNTEVFF.

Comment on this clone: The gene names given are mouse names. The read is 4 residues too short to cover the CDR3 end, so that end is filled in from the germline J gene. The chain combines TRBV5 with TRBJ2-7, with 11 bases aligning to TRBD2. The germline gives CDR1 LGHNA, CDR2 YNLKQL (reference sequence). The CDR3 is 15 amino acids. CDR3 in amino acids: CASSQTGGARDEQYF. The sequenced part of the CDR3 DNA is TGTGCCAGCAGCCAAACTGGGGGGGCGCGAGAT.

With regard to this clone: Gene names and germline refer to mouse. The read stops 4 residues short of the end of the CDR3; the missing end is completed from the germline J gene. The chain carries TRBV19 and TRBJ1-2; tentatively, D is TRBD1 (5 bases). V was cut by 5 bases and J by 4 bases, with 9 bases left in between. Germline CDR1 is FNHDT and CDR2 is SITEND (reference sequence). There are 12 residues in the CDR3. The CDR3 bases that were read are TGTGCCAGCAGGGAGGGGTCCTCC. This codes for CASREGSS. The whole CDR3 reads CASREGSSDYTF.

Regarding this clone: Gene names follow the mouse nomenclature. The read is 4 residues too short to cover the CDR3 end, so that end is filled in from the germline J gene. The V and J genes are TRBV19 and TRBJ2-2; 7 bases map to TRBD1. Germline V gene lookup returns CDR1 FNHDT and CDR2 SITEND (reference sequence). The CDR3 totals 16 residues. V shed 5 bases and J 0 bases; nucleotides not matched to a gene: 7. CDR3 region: CASSLGTVANTGQLYF. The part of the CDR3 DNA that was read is TGTGCCAGCAGCCTCGGGACAGTCGCAAACACCGGG.

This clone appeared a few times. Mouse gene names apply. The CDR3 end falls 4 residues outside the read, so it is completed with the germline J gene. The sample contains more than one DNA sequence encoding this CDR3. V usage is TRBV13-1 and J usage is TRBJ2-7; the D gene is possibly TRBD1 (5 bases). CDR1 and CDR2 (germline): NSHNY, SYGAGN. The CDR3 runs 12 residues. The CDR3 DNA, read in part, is TGTGCCAGCAGTGAGGACAAGTAT. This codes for CASSEDKY. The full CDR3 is CASSEDKYEQYF.

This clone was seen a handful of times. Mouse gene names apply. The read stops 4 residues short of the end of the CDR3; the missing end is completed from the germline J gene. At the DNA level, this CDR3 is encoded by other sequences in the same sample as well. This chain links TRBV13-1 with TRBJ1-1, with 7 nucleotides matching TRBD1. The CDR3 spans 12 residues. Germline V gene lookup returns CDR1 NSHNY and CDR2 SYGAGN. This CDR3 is CASSEQGPEVFF. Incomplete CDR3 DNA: TGTGCCAGCAGTGAACAGGGGCCA.

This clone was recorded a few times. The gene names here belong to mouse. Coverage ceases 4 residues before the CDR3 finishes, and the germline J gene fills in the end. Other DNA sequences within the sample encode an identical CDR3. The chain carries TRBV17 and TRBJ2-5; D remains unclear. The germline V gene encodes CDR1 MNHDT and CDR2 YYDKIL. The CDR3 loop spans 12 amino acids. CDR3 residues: CASSRDRDTQYF. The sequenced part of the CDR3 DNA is TGTGCTAGCAGTAGAGATAGGGAC.

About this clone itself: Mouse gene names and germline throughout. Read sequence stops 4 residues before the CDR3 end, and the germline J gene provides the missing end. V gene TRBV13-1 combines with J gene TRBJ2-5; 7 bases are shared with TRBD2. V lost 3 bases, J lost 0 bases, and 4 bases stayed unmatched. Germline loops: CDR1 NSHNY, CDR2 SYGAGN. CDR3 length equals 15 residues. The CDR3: CASSVSGGNQDTQYF. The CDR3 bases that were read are TGTGCCAGCAGTGTCTCTGGGGGTAACCAAGAC.

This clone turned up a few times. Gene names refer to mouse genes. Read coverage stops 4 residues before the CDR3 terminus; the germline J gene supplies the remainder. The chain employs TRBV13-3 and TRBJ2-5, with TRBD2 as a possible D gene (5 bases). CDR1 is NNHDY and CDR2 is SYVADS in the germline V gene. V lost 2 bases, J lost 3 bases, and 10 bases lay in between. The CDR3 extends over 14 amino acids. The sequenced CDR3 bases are TGTGCCAGCAGTGACCAACTGGTTCAAGAC. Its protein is CASSDQLVQD. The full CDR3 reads CASSDQLVQDTQYF.

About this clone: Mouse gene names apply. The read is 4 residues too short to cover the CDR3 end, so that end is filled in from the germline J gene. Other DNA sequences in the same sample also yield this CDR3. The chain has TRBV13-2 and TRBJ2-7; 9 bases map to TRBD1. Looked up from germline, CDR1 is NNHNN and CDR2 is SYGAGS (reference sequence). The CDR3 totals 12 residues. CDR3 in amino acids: CASGGTGDEQYF. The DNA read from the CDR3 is TGTGCCAGCGGTGGGACAGGGGAT.

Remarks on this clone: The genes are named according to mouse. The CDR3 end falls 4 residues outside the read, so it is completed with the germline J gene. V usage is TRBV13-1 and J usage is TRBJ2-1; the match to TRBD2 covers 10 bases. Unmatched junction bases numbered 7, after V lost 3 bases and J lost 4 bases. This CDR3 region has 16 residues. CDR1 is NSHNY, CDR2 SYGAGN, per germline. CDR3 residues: CASSVLSGLGYAEQFF. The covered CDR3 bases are TGTGCCAGCAGTGTCCTCTCGGGACTGGGGTATGCT.

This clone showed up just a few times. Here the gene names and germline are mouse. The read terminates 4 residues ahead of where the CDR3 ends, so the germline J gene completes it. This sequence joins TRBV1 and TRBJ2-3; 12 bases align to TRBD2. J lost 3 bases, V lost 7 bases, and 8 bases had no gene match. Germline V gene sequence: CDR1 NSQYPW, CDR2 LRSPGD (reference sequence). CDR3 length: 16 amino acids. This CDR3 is CTCTRLGGQWAETLYF. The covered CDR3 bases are TGCACCTGCACCCGACTGGGGGGGCAGTGGGCAGAA.

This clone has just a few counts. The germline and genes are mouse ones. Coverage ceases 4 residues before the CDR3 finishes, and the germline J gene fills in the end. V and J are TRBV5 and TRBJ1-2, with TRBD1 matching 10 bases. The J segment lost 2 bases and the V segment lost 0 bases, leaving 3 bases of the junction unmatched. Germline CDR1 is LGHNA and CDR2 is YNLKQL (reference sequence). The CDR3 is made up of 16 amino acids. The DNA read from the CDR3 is TGTGCCAGCAGCCAAGATATGGACAGGGGGAACTCC. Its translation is CASSQDMDRGNS. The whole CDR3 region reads CASSQDMDRGNSDYTF.

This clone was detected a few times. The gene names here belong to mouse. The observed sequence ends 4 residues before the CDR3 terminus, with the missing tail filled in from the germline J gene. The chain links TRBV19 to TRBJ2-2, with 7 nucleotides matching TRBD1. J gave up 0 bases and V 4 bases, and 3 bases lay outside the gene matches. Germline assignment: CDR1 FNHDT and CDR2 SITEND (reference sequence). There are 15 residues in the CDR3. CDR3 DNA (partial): TGTGCCAGCAGTCAGGGGGTTGCAAACACCGGG. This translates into CASSQGVANTG. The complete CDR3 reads CASSQGVANTGQLYF.

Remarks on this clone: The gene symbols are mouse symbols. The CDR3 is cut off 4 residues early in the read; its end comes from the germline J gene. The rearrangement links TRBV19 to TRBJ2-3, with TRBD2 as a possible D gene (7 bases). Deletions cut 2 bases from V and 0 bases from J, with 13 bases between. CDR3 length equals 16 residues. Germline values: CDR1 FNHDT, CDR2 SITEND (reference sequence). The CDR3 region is CASSIPWGPSAETLYF. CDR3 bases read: TGTGCCAGCAGTATCCCCTGGGGGCCTAGTGCAGAA.

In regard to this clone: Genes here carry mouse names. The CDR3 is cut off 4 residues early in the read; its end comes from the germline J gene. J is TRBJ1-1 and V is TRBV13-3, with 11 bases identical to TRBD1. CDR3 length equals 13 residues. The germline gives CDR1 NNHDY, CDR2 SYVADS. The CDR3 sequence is CASSADRGREVFF. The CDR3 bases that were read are TGTGCCAGCAGTGCGGACAGGGGGCGA.

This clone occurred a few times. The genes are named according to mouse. CDR3 amino acids: CASSIGVNTGQLYF. The covered CDR3 bases are TGTGCCAGCAGTATAGGGGTCAACACCGGG. V is TRBV19 and J is TRBJ2-2; D not resolved. The read terminates 4 residues before the CDR3 end, so the remaining end is supplied by the germline J gene. This CDR3 is built from 14 residues. Looked up from germline, CDR1 is FNHDT and CDR2 is SITEND (reference sequence). The ends were cut back, 0 bases at V and 2 bases at J, with 5 bases in the middle.